Below are 8 T cell receptor beta chains sequenced from a single sample in a study of blood T cell repertoires in COVID-19 (dated by TCRdb to 2018 to 2020). Library method: the immunoSEQ multiplex PCR assay. TCRdb holds this immuneACCESS table with in-frame rearrangements only. Some clones are missing; in checked studies, unresolved V genes explain under half, and the rest has no known cause. For this sample the table gives about 49,000 clones, of which 68% were detected only once. Clones ranked in the top ten supply around 9.4% of the sample. Sequencing input: peripheral blood. These receptors all come from a woman in her seventies with acute or convalescent COVID-19.

The chain has TRBV2 and TRBJ1-2; unclear D gene. Germline loops: CDR1 SNHLY, CDR2 FYNNEI. The CDR3 loop spans 14 amino acids. Trimming left V 6 bases short and J 3 bases short, with 14 bases between. The CDR3 sequence: CASSPTGLYYGYTF. CDR3 coding DNA: TGTGCCAGCAGCCCCACGGGTCTATACTATGGCTACACCTTC.

This clone was seen more than once but under ten times. This rearrangement joins TRBV20-1 to TRBJ2-3, with TRBD2 identical over 8 bases. CDR3 size: 17 residues. CDR1 is DFQATT, CDR2 SNEGSKA, per germline (reference sequence). J lost 0 bases, V lost 3 bases, and 11 bases had no gene match. As DNA, the CDR3 is TGCAGTGCTAGTAGTCCGGGAGGGCCATATAGCACAGATACGCAGTATTTT. Amino acid sequence: CSASSPGGPYSTDTQYF.

The chain combines TRBV30 with TRBJ2-7, with D possibly TRBD1 on 5 matching bases. The CDR3 is made up of 13 amino acids. Trimming took 4 bases from V and 0 from J, leaving 10 bases between them. Germline V gene data show CDR1 as GTSNPN and CDR2 as SVGIG (reference sequence). CDR3 sequence reads: CAWTAGPSYEQYF. The DNA for the CDR3 is TGTGCCTGGACCGCAGGGCCCTCCTACGAGCAGTACTTC.

The V gene is TRBV4-1, the J gene TRBJ1-2; a possible D gene is TRBD1 (6 bases). Looked up from germline, CDR1 is MGHRA and CDR2 is YSYEKL. The CDR3 has 16 amino acids. The V and J ends lost 1 base and 7 bases respectively, with 19 bases between them. This chain's CDR3 is CASSQVGGGQVSGYTF. Here the CDR3 DNA reads TGCGCCAGCAGCCAAGTGGGCGGGGGGCAGGTCTCTGGCTACACCTTC.

This clone has just a few counts. The chain is built from TRBV11-3 and TRBJ1-2; possibly TRBD1 for D (5 bases). There are 15 residues in the CDR3. Germline V gives CDR1 SGHNT, CDR2 YENEEA. V shed 5 bases and J shed 1 base, with 14 bases lying between them. CDR3 in DNA: TGTGCCAGCAGCGGGCGGGACCGAGATAACTATGGCTACACCTTC. It specifies CASSGRDRDNYGYTF.

The rearrangement joins TRBV12-3 or TRBV12-4 to TRBJ1-5, with TRBD1 as a possible D gene (5 bases). With 1 base removed from V and 8 bases from J, the gap between germline ends came to 9 bases. CDR3 length equals 13 residues. The chain's CDR3 is CASSLEGPEPQHF. The CDR3 region has the DNA TGTGCCAGCAGTTTAGAGGGGCCTGAGCCCCAGCATTTT.

The chain combines TRBV12-3 or TRBV12-4 with TRBJ1-5; D is uncertain. The V and J ends lost 6 bases and 8 bases respectively, with 11 bases between them. The CDR3 has 12 residues. The CDR3 loop reads CASSIPPEPQHF. For the CDR3, the DNA is TGTGCCAGCAGCATACCCCCGGAGCCCCAGCATTTT.

The chain carries TRBV19 and TRBJ2-7; 7 nucleotides align to TRBD1. The germline V gene has CDR1 LNHDA and CDR2 SQIVND (reference sequence). V was clipped by 4 bases and J by 5 bases; unmatched bases: 8. This CDR3 is built from 14 residues. The CDR3 loop reads CASSKARGSDEQYF. The CDR3 DNA is TGTGCCAGTAGTAAGGCCAGGGGGTCCGACGAGCAGTACTTC.